This record covers a single T cell receptor beta chain. Antigen specificity is unknown. Genomic DNA acted as the template from which TCR beta VDJ combination and CDR3 sequence profiling were carried out. TCRdb reprocessed the reads with MiXCR, giving one entry per CDR3 protein. The sample comprises roughly 200,000 distinct CDR3 sequences, around 60% of which are singletons, and about 39% rests with the top ten. The data are from a study of CD8+CD57+ T cells in acquired aplastic anemia. Whole-study context: DNA from sorted CD4+ and CD8+ cells averaged roughly 3.4 ug.

Notes on the study in general: More than 25 was the count of CD8+ CDR3 sequences that patients shared with controls.

Patients chosen for sequencing had shown CD8+CD57+ cell expansion by flow cytometry. This CDR3 has 13 residues. Germline CDR1 reads WSHSY; CDR2 reads SAAADI. V lost 7 bases, J lost 5 bases, and 9 bases lay in between. The chain employs TRBV10-2 and TRBJ1-6, with no clear D. This clonotype originated in a human donor with aplastic anemia. The material sequenced was sorted CD4+, CD8+, or CD8+CD57+ T cells (not recorded which) from PBMCs. Here the CDR3 reads CASMVSDNSPLHF. The CDR3 coding sequence is TGCGCCAGCATGGTGTCAGATAATTCACCCCTCCACTTT.